The present entry profiles one T cell receptor beta chain with its context. Antigen unknown. The source of the sample is a study of T-cell memory formation after mild COVID-19. Study as a whole: TCR clusters mostly belonged to single donors. Broader study findings: CD4+ contracting clones lay mainly in CM and EM, CD8+ ones in EMRA. A second wave expanding day 15 to 37 was CD4+-biased; contracting clones were balanced. Some responding clones appeared in pre-infection memory, suggesting cross-reactive memory joined.

TCRdb used MiXCR to reprocess the 5' RACE reads, holding one entry per CDR3 protein. The sample gives roughly 100,000 distinct CDR3 sequences, approximately 15% of which show up once; around 28% is in the top ten. Germline values: CDR1 SEHNR, CDR2 FQNEAQ (reference sequence). The CDR3 spans 12 residues. V dropped 0 bases and J dropped 12 bases, with 9 bases sitting between them. Sample: PBMCs or a T cell subset sorted from them (not recorded which). J is TRBJ2-1 and V is TRBV7-9, with D unclear. This sequence was found in an adult woman who had mild COVID-19 (a few samples of this study predate the infection). Cell type and time point are not known. In DNA, the CDR3 is TGTGCCAGCAGCTTAGCCGGAGTGGGGCAGTTCTTC. This encodes CASSLAGVGQFF. Based on the CDR3 plus reference TRBV7-9 and TRBJ2-1, the full variable domain is DTGVSQNPRHKITKRGQNVTFRCDPISEHNRLYWYRQTLGQGPEFLTYFQNEAQLEKSRLLSDRFSAERPKGSFSTLEIQRTEQGDSAMYLCASSLAGVGQFFGPGTRLTVL.